This T cell receptor (beta chain) was obtained from a study of metastatic and nonmetastatic thyroid tumors. Study at large: For malignant and benign thyroid patients, tumor or nodule tissue and blood were the sources whose repertoires were compared.

Patients had received no treatment of any kind before thyroid surgery. The CDR3 length is 14 residues. Germline lookup yields CDR1 LNHDA and CDR2 SQIVND (reference sequence). The ends were cut back, 3 bases at V and 10 bases at J, with 13 bases in the middle. Using MiXCR, TCRdb reanalyzed the PCR reads. The profile shows 23,000 or so clones, more than 25% of them singletons. By share, this clone ranks as medium-sized. The V and J genes are TRBV19 and TRBJ1-6; D is possibly TRBD1 (5 bases). The sequencing input was blood. This sequence originates from a female donor with papillary thyroid cancer or a benign thyroid nodule (not recorded which). Some clones in this sample may be carry-over from other donors' samples. CDR3 loop: CASSIAQGGSPLHF. CDR3 DNA sequence: TGTGCCAGTAGTATTGCCCAGGGAGGCTCACCCCTCCACTTT.